This paragraph covers one T cell receptor beta chain sequence. Its matching antigen is unknown. This CDR3 contains 14 residues. Per germline, CDR1 MNHNS and CDR2 SASEGT. Between the trimmed V and J ends, which lost 4 bases and 10 bases, there was a span of 17 bases. A constant-region primer served to make TCR beta cDNA from about 500 ng total RNA. Sequencing libraries for TCR beta derived from three nested multiplex PCR rounds that used slightly modified ARM-PCR. Amplification in the first two PCR rounds was performed using TRBV1-TRBV30 forward primers and a C-beta reverse primer for roughly 9 cycles each. From the multiplex PCR reads, TCRdb called clonotypes with MiXCR, one entry per CDR3 protein. Of more than 150,000 distinct CDR3 sequences listed, 50% to 75% are singletons. Unsorted whole blood supplied the RNA, and germline DNA was extracted too. This specimen comes from a study of tumor-infiltrating lymphocytes in primary liver carcinoma.

Study outcomes and limitations: Between tumor regions, pairs overlapped more than tumor-adjacent and tumor-blood pairs did.

The chain joins TRBV6-1 to TRBJ1-5, with a tentative D call TRBD1 (5 bases). The source of this sequence is a man aged 35-49 years with primary liver carcinoma and hepatitis B virus infection. The sample comprised peripheral blood. The CDR3 sequence: CASSGDSGLVPQHF. The CDR3 bases are TGTGCCAGCAGTGGAGACAGTGGGCTTGTTCCCCAGCATTTT.